The T cell receptor beta chain under discussion was sequenced for a study of blood T cells in healthy people across ages. Study-level results: The study found more naive CD4+ cells and higher diversity in long-lived than aged donors.

Individuals who donated were healthy Caucasians from Russia aged roughly 6 to 90. In its sample, this clonotype was seen a few times. Its specificity is unknown. Through a sample-barcoded 5' primer and a J-beta primer mix, a second PCR was run for roughly 7 to 12 cycles. Using its own MiXCR run on the 5' RACE reads, TCRdb lists one record per CDR3 protein. The sample records under 1,000,000 distinct CDR3 sequences, under 40% being singletons. The germline V gene has CDR1 MDHEN and CDR2 SYDVKM. This CDR3 spans 19 amino acids. The ends lost 2 bases at V and 3 bases at J; junction bases unmatched: 11. This TCR came from a man aged 18 to 30 in good health. The chain couples TRBV28 to TRBJ2-1, with 12 bases matching TRBD2. Material: blood. CDR3 sequence reads: CASSLRDPWTSGDYNEQFF. The CDR3 nucleotides are TGTGCCAGCAGTTTAAGGGACCCATGGACTAGCGGGGACTACAATGAGCAGTTCTTC.